The rows below give T cell receptor beta chains drawn from one sample of a study of blood T cells in healthy people across ages. MiXCR, applied by TCRdb to the 5' RACE reads, yields one record per CDR3 protein. The repertoire holds hundreds of thousands of distinct CDR3 sequences, 40% to 50% seen once, with about a fifth in the top ten. Specimen: blood. These receptors all come from a man aged 55 to 69 in good health. Each CDR3 is given with its conserved first and last residue. The D gene is left open where the match is weak. Only part of the rows carry a size: once, few, many, or a class if the clone is expanded.

clone_size: .; d_call: .; j_call: TRBJ2-7; v_call: TRBV20-1; cdr3_nt: TGCAGTGCTAGAGGGACATTCTCCTACGAGCAGTACTTC; cdr3_aa: CSARGTFSYEQYF
clone_size: few; d_call: .; j_call: TRBJ2-1; v_call: TRBV5-1; cdr3_nt: TGCGCCAGCAGCTTGGAACTCACTCGGGGTGAGCAGTTCTTC; cdr3_aa: CASSLELTRGEQFF
clone_size: few; d_call: .; j_call: TRBJ2-7; v_call: TRBV27; cdr3_nt: TGTGCCAGCAGTTTTTCGGGGGCCCACGAGCAGTACTTC; cdr3_aa: CASSFSGAHEQYF
clone_size: .; d_call: .; j_call: TRBJ1-4; v_call: TRBV9; cdr3_nt: TGTGCCAGCAGCGTAGAGGCCCGGGTCTATGAAAAACTGTTTTTT; cdr3_aa: CASSVEARVYEKLFF
clone_size: .; d_call: .; j_call: TRBJ2-5; v_call: TRBV12-3/TRBV12-4; cdr3_nt: TGTGCCAGCAAAAGCGGGACAAGCTCGTACTTC; cdr3_aa: CASKSGTSSYF
clone_size: few; d_call: TRBD1; j_call: TRBJ1-4; v_call: TRBV5-1; cdr3_nt: TGCGCCAGCAGCGAACAGGGGGCAGCTAATGAAAAACTGTTTTTT; cdr3_aa: CASSEQGAANEKLFF
clone_size: few; d_call: TRBD1; j_call: TRBJ1-2; v_call: TRBV10-3; cdr3_nt: TGTGCCATCAGTGAGTCGGGACAGGATCCTTATGGCTACACCTTC; cdr3_aa: CAISESGQDPYGYTF
clone_size: .; d_call: .; j_call: TRBJ2-5; v_call: TRBV28; cdr3_nt: TGTGCCAGCAGTTCCCCGGGACGGACCCAAGAGACCCAGTACTTC; cdr3_aa: CASSSPGRTQETQYF
clone_size: .; d_call: .; j_call: TRBJ2-1; v_call: TRBV7-9; cdr3_nt: TGTGCCAGCAGCTACTTCGGGGAAAATGAGCAGTTCTTC; cdr3_aa: CASSYFGENEQFF
clone_size: .; d_call: .; j_call: TRBJ2-2; v_call: TRBV28; cdr3_nt: TGTGCCAGCAGGACGGTAACAGCGAGCACCGGGGAGCTGTTTTTT; cdr3_aa: CASRTVTASTGELFF
clone_size: .; d_call: .; j_call: TRBJ1-2; v_call: TRBV20-1; cdr3_nt: TGCAGTGCTAGAGATCAGGAGGGGCGCGGCTATGGCTACACCTTC; cdr3_aa: CSARDQEGRGYGYTF
clone_size: .; d_call: TRBD2; j_call: TRBJ2-3; v_call: TRBV20-1; cdr3_nt: TGCAGTGCACCACTAGCGGGGGGGCTAGATACGCAGTATTTT; cdr3_aa: CSAPLAGGLDTQYF
clone_size: .; d_call: .; j_call: TRBJ2-2; v_call: TRBV4-3; cdr3_nt: TGCGCCAGCAGCCAAGATCGGGTCATCAACACCGGGGAGCTGTTTTTT; cdr3_aa: CASSQDRVINTGELFF
clone_size: .; d_call: .; j_call: TRBJ2-5; v_call: TRBV7-2; cdr3_nt: TGTGCCAGCAGCTATCCGGTGGGAGAGACCCAGTACTTC; cdr3_aa: CASSYPVGETQYF
clone_size: .; d_call: TRBD2; j_call: TRBJ2-7; v_call: TRBV4-1; cdr3_nt: TGCGCCAGCAGCCATTCCCCAGCGGGAATCTACGAGCAGTACTTC; cdr3_aa: CASSHSPAGIYEQYF
clone_size: once; d_call: .; j_call: TRBJ1-1; v_call: TRBV2; cdr3_nt: TGTGCCAGCAGTGACTCGAGACTCTCTGGAACTGAAGCTTTCTTT; cdr3_aa: CASSDSRLSGTEAFF
clone_size: .; d_call: .; j_call: TRBJ2-7; v_call: TRBV6-2/TRBV6-3; cdr3_nt: TGTGCCAACATCCGCCGTGGTCCGGGCGAGCAGTACTTC; cdr3_aa: CANIRRGPGEQYF
clone_size: .; d_call: TRBD1; j_call: TRBJ1-5; v_call: TRBV6-5; cdr3_nt: TGTGCCAGCAGTAGGACAGGGGGCCGGGATCAGCCCCAGCATTTT; cdr3_aa: CASSRTGGRDQPQHF
clone_size: .; d_call: .; j_call: TRBJ1-2; v_call: TRBV7-2; cdr3_nt: TGTGCCAGCAGCGGAGAGGCGTCCTCGGGGTATGGCTACACCTTC; cdr3_aa: CASSGEASSGYGYTF
clone_size: once; d_call: .; j_call: TRBJ2-1; v_call: TRBV7-2; cdr3_nt: TGTGCCAGCAGCCCCCATGGAGGTTTTTCTTACAATGAGCAGTTCTTC; cdr3_aa: CASSPHGGFSYNEQFF
clone_size: few; d_call: .; j_call: TRBJ2-7; v_call: TRBV4-3; cdr3_nt: TGCGCCAGCAGCCAAAACAGGAACTACGAGCAGTACTTC; cdr3_aa: CASSQNRNYEQYF
clone_size: .; d_call: .; j_call: TRBJ2-3; v_call: TRBV20-1; cdr3_nt: TGCAGTGTTAGAGATCCCCGGGGGTACACAGATACGCAGTATTTT; cdr3_aa: CSVRDPRGYTDTQYF
clone_size: .; d_call: .; j_call: TRBJ1-2; v_call: TRBV12-3/TRBV12-4; cdr3_nt: TGTGCCAGCAGGTCGGGACCAAATAACGATGGCTACACCTTC; cdr3_aa: CASRSGPNNDGYTF
clone_size: few; d_call: .; j_call: TRBJ2-7; v_call: TRBV20-1; cdr3_nt: TGCAGTGCTCGCACCTACGAGCAGTACTTC; cdr3_aa: CSARTYEQYF
clone_size: .; d_call: .; j_call: TRBJ2-5; v_call: TRBV6-6; cdr3_nt: TGTGCCGGCAGTTACTCGAGGAAAAACCAAGAGACCCAGTACTTC; cdr3_aa: CAGSYSRKNQETQYF
clone_size: .; d_call: .; j_call: TRBJ2-3; v_call: TRBV12-5; cdr3_nt: TGTGCTAGTGCCGACCCTGTAGGGGGATCGGGGGTCCGCACAGATACGCAGTATTTT; cdr3_aa: CASADPVGGSGVRTDTQYF
clone_size: many; d_call: .; j_call: TRBJ2-1; v_call: TRBV3-1; cdr3_nt: TGTGCCAGCAGCCAAGAGGTGGGGCAGGGTGAGCAGTTCTTC; cdr3_aa: CASSQEVGQGEQFF
clone_size: .; d_call: TRBD1; j_call: TRBJ2-7; v_call: TRBV20-1; cdr3_nt: TGCAGTACCGGGACAGGGGGCGAGCAGTACTTC; cdr3_aa: CSTGTGGEQYF
clone_size: few; d_call: TRBD1; j_call: TRBJ2-7; v_call: TRBV5-1; cdr3_nt: TGCGCCAGCAGCGAGGGACAGGGAGGTATTTACGAGCAGTACTTC; cdr3_aa: CASSEGQGGIYEQYF
clone_size: .; d_call: .; j_call: TRBJ2-1; v_call: TRBV12-3/TRBV12-4; cdr3_nt: TGTACCAGCAGTCCGGACCCCGAGGCGTACAATGAGCAGTTCTTC; cdr3_aa: CTSSPDPEAYNEQFF
clone_size: .; d_call: .; j_call: TRBJ2-3; v_call: TRBV5-1; cdr3_nt: TGCGCCAGCAGCTTGTTCAGCCCAGTTGAAGGACCAGATACGCGGTATTTT; cdr3_aa: CASSLFSPVEGPDTRYF
clone_size: .; d_call: .; j_call: TRBJ2-5; v_call: TRBV12-3/TRBV12-4; cdr3_nt: TGTGCCAGCAGTTTTGGTGCCTTTGAGCAGTACTTC; cdr3_aa: CASSFGAFEQYF
clone_size: .; d_call: .; j_call: TRBJ1-4; v_call: TRBV7-2; cdr3_nt: TGTGCCAGCAGCTTAAGACAGAGGGAAAAACTGTTTTTT; cdr3_aa: CASSLRQREKLFF
clone_size: once; d_call: .; j_call: TRBJ2-2; v_call: TRBV7-2; cdr3_nt: TGTGCCAGCAGCCGAGGGTCCCAAACGAACACCGGGGAGCTGTTTTTT; cdr3_aa: CASSRGSQTNTGELFF
clone_size: .; d_call: TRBD2; j_call: TRBJ2-1; v_call: TRBV7-2; cdr3_nt: TGTGCCAGCAGCTTAGTCCGTCTAGCGGTTTACAATGAGCAGTTCTTC; cdr3_aa: CASSLVRLAVYNEQFF
clone_size: .; d_call: TRBD1; j_call: TRBJ1-2; v_call: TRBV20-1; cdr3_nt: TGCAGTGCTAGAGCTGGGGACAGAGATAGATATGGCTACACCTTC; cdr3_aa: CSARAGDRDRYGYTF
clone_size: few; d_call: .; j_call: TRBJ2-7; v_call: TRBV5-6; cdr3_nt: TGTGCCAGCAACCCGCTCGGGGAGGCTGTTTACGAGCAGTACTTC; cdr3_aa: CASNPLGEAVYEQYF
clone_size: .; d_call: .; j_call: TRBJ1-6; v_call: TRBV30; cdr3_nt: TGTGCCTGGGGGCCAAACCGGGGTTATAATTCACCCCTCCACTTT; cdr3_aa: CAWGPNRGYNSPLHF
clone_size: once; d_call: .; j_call: TRBJ2-7; v_call: TRBV14; cdr3_nt: TGTGCCAGCAGCCGGACAATGACCTACGAGCAGTACTTC; cdr3_aa: CASSRTMTYEQYF
clone_size: .; d_call: .; j_call: TRBJ2-7; v_call: TRBV7-2; cdr3_nt: TGTGCCAGCAGCTTAGAAGGGACACTTATCTCCTACGAGCAGTACTTC; cdr3_aa: CASSLEGTLISYEQYF
clone_size: .; d_call: TRBD1; j_call: TRBJ2-7; v_call: TRBV12-3/TRBV12-4; cdr3_nt: TGTGTCAGCAGCACCCCGGGACAGGGTGTGCACGAGCTGTACTTC; cdr3_aa: CVSSTPGQGVHELYF
clone_size: .; d_call: .; j_call: TRBJ1-3; v_call: TRBV4-1; cdr3_nt: TGCGCCAACAGCCAAGATTGGGTCCCAGGGGCCATATATTTT; cdr3_aa: CANSQDWVPGAIYF
clone_size: few; d_call: TRBD1; j_call: TRBJ1-2; v_call: TRBV7-2; cdr3_nt: TGTGCCAGCAGCTTAGCGGGGACAGCGACTAACTATGGCTACACCTTC; cdr3_aa: CASSLAGTATNYGYTF
clone_size: .; d_call: TRBD1; j_call: TRBJ2-7; v_call: TRBV10-3; cdr3_nt: TGTGCCATCAGTGGGGGACAGGGGTACGAGCAGTACTTC; cdr3_aa: CAISGGQGYEQYF
clone_size: few; d_call: .; j_call: TRBJ2-7; v_call: TRBV3-1; cdr3_nt: TGTGCCAGCAGCCAAGAGGGGGCTAGCGGAACCTACGAGCAGTACTTC; cdr3_aa: CASSQEGASGTYEQYF